The 2 T cell receptor beta chains below come from one sample, sequenced in a study of T cells in women clearing cervical HPV infection. Produced via immunoSEQ multiplex PCR; TCRdb's table is partial and in-frame only. The listing contains some 21,000 clones. Sequencing input: blood buffy coat. The receptor source for this set is a woman aged 18-69 years with a cervical HPV16 infection that either progressed to CIN3+ or cleared (not recorded which).

Regarding this clone: Read coverage stops 3 residues before the CDR3 terminus; the germline J gene supplies the remainder. The chain combines TRBV30 with TRBJ2-1; D unresolved. V gave up 6 bases and J gave up 4 bases, with 19 bases separating them. This CDR3 has 15 amino acids. CDR1 is GTSNPN and CDR2 is SVGIG in the germline V gene (reference sequence). This chain's CDR3 is CACHYSVLAYNEQFF. The CDR3 DNA, read in part, is TGTGCCTGTCACTATTCGGTTCTCGCTTACAATGAG.

About this clone: From the germline J gene comes the end of the CDR3, since the read stops 3 residues before it. V usage is TRBV20-1 and J usage is TRBJ1-1; TRBD1 is a possible D gene (6 bases). V dropped 0 bases and J dropped 1 base, with 12 bases sitting between them. The CDR3 has 15 residues. Germline V gene data show CDR1 as DFQATT and CDR2 as SNEGSKA (reference sequence). The sequenced part of the CDR3 DNA is TGCAGTGCTAGAGATCGGGGCAGGGGGAACACTGAA. Residues: CSARDRGRGNTE. In full, the CDR3 is CSARDRGRGNTEAFF.